This entry lists 30 T cell receptor beta chains sequenced from one sample in a study of vaccination effects on CD4 cells after COVID-19. These receptors' targets are unknown. Peptide-pool stimulation followed by sequencing identified expanded antigen-specific CD4+ clonotypes in the ViraFEST assay. Following culture for approximately 11 days, CD4+ T cells were isolated. The healthy vaccine recipients, who had no prior SARS-CoV-2 infection, showed negative nucleocapsid antibodies. The table came from immunoSEQ multiplex PCR; TCRdb's copy has only in-frame clones and leaves some out. The repertoire consists of about 73,000 clones, with under 80% occurring once and the leading ten covering about 11%. The specimen comprised CD4+ T cells from PBMCs cultured with SARS-CoV-2 spike peptides, sampled before COVID-19 vaccination. The receptor set was obtained from a human donor who received a COVID-19 vaccine.

The V gene is TRBV30, the J gene TRBJ2-1; D not certain. Germline V gene sequence: CDR1 GTSNPN, CDR2 SVGIG (reference sequence). The CDR3 consists of 16 residues. V was clipped by 1 base and J by 0 bases, with 13 bases between them. DNA for the CDR3: TGTGCCTGGAGTGCCTCGACCGTAAGCTCCTACAATGAGCAGTTCTTC. Amino acid sequence: CAWSASTVSSYNEQFF.

The chain joins TRBV28 to TRBJ2-7; 9 bases map to TRBD1. V dropped 5 bases and J dropped 7; count of bases not matched to a gene: 6. The CDR3 spans 13 residues. Germline V gene lookup returns CDR1 MDHEN and CDR2 SYDVKM. This chain's CDR3 is CASSHTGGGEQYV. The CDR3 coding sequence is TGTGCCAGCAGTCACACAGGGGGCGGTGAGCAGTACGTC.

This chain links TRBV18 with TRBJ2-7; 7 bases line up with TRBD1. CDR3 length: 12 amino acids. V dropped 2 bases and J dropped 8; count of bases not matched to a gene: 3. The V gene's germline CDR1 is KGHSH and CDR2 LQKENI. The CDR3 bases are TGTGCCAGCTCACCAGGGGACAGCCAGCAGTACGTC. It encodes CASSPGDSQQYV.

The chain links TRBV7-2 to TRBJ2-4; weak D call: TRBD1 (6 bases). Germline V gene sequence: CDR1 SGHTA, CDR2 FQGNSA. Trimming pared 4 bases from V and 3 bases from J, leaving 10 bases between. This CDR3 comprises 14 residues. The CDR3 region has the DNA TGTGCCAGCAGCTCAAGGACAGACAAAAACATTCAGTACTTC. Residues: CASSSRTDKNIQYF.

CDR3 in DNA: TGTGCCAGCAGTTTGATAGGGACTCCTAATCAGCCCCAGCATTTT. Its translation: CASSLIGTPNQPQHF. The chain recombines TRBV27 with TRBJ1-5; TRBD1 is a possible D gene (5 bases). The V gene's germline CDR1 is MNHEY and CDR2 SMNVEV (reference sequence). The CDR3 is 15 amino acids. Between the trimmed V and J ends, which lost 3 bases and 4 bases, there was a span of 13 bases.

The chain combines TRBV5-6 with TRBJ1-2, with D possibly being TRBD1 (5 bases). V lost 0 bases and J lost 4, with 7 bases in between. CDR1 SGHDT and CDR2 YYEEEE come from the germline V gene. The CDR3 totals 13 residues. Here the CDR3 DNA reads TGTGCCAGCAGCTTGGGGACATCCTATGGCTACACCTTC. It yields the protein CASSLGTSYGYTF.

The rearrangement links TRBV19 to TRBJ1-1; the match to TRBD1 covers 10 bases. The CDR3 has 15 amino acids. Germline CDR1 is LNHDA and CDR2 is SQIVND (reference sequence). V trimming: 5 bases; J trimming: 1 base; junction bases outside the gene matches: 4. For the CDR3, the DNA is TGTGCCAGTAGTCGACAGGGGGCTGGGAACACTGAAGCTTTCTTT. The encoded protein is CASSRQGAGNTEAFF. The full variable domain, its missing parts supplied by reference TRBV19 and TRBJ1-1, is DGGITQSPKYLFRKEGQNVTLSCEQNLNHDAMYWYRQDPGQGLRLIYYSQIVNDFQKGDIAEGYSVSREKKESFPLTVTSAQKNPTAFYLCASSRQGAGNTEAFFGQGTRLTVV.

The rearrangement uses TRBV28 and TRBJ2-7; D remains ambiguous. The V end lost 6 bases, the J end lost 9 bases, and 18 bases lay between the germline ends. CDR1 and CDR2 from the germline V gene are MDHEN and SYDVKM. The CDR3 sequence is 13 residues long. The CDR3: CASSTPGFGGQYV. CDR3 bases: TGTGCCAGCAGCACCCCTGGTTTTGGTGGGCAGTACGTC.

V usage is TRBV5-1 and J usage is TRBJ2-3; D ambiguous. Trimming cost V 1 base and J 5 bases, with 5 bases left between them. Per germline, CDR1 SGHRS and CDR2 YFSETQ. The CDR3 totals 12 residues. Here the CDR3 reads CASSLPEDTQYF. In DNA form, the CDR3 reads TGCGCCAGCAGCTTGCCCGAAGATACGCAGTATTTT.

The chain combines TRBV5-1 with TRBJ1-5, with D perhaps matching TRBD1 (6 bases). The CDR3 totals 13 residues. V gave up 4 bases and J gave up 6 bases, with 11 bases separating them. Germline CDR1 and CDR2: SGHRS and YFSETQ. CDR3 in amino acids: CASSTGPGQPQHF. Here the CDR3 DNA reads TGCGCCAGCAGCACAGGGCCGGGTCAGCCCCAGCATTTT.

The V gene is TRBV6-5, the J gene TRBJ1-2; no clear D gene. Between the trimmed V and J ends, which lost 7 bases and 8 bases, there was a span of 17 bases. The germline CDR1 and CDR2 sequences are MNHEY and SVGAGI. CDR3 length: 13 amino acids. Written as DNA, the CDR3 is TGTGCCAGCACAAGAGGACGTTGGCTAGGCTACACCTTC. As protein: CASTRGRWLGYTF.

The V call is TRBV6-5, the J call TRBJ1-2; D unresolved. Germline V lookup: CDR1 MNHEY, CDR2 SVGAGI. With 0 bases removed from V and 4 bases from J, the gap between germline ends came to 12 bases. The CDR3 totals 15 residues. As DNA, the CDR3 is TGTGCCAGCAGTTACTCGAGTGCGGGATCCTATGGCTACACCTTC. As protein: CASSYSSAGSYGYTF.

The rearrangement links TRBV5-1 to TRBJ2-1, with 8 bases identical to TRBD1. The V and J ends lost 4 bases and 2 bases, in that order; junction bases with no gene match: 5. The CDR3 has 15 residues. Germline assignment: CDR1 SGHRS and CDR2 YFSETQ. The CDR3 is CASSAGQGPYNEQFF. As DNA, the CDR3 is TGCGCCAGCAGCGCTGGACAGGGCCCCTACAATGAGCAGTTCTTC.

This sequence joins TRBV5-1 and TRBJ1-4, with D tentatively TRBD1 (6 bases). The V gene's germline CDR1 is SGHRS and CDR2 YFSETQ. This CDR3 is 15 amino acids long. V dropped 1 base and J dropped 8 bases, with 15 bases sitting between them. The CDR3, as DNA: TGCGCCAGCAGCTTGAGGGGGGCACTGGGGGAAAAACTGTTTTTT. Its translation: CASSLRGALGEKLFF.

The chain couples TRBV9 to TRBJ2-2, with D possibly being TRBD1 (5 bases). This CDR3 spans 16 amino acids. V lost 0 bases, J lost 2 bases, and 11 bases lay in between. Germline V gene sequence: CDR1 SGDLS, CDR2 YYNGEE. In nucleotides, the CDR3 is TGTGCCAGCAGCGTAGGGGCAGGGCCCAACACCGGGGAGCTGTTTTTT. It codes for CASSVGAGPNTGELFF.

The chain carries TRBV4-2 and TRBJ1-5; D call uncertain. Per the germline V gene, CDR1 is LGHNA and CDR2 is YNFKEQ. V lost 0 bases to trimming and J lost 2 bases, with 11 bases between them. The CDR3 extends over 16 amino acids. The CDR3 coding sequence is TGTGCCAGCAGCCAAGATCTTGTCGGAGGCAATCAGCCCCAGCATTTT. Translation: CASSQDLVGGNQPQHF.

The rearrangement joins TRBV5-1 to TRBJ1-6, with D perhaps TRBD1 (6 bases). V lost 4 bases and J 7 bases, leaving 12 bases between the germline ends. The CDR3 has 14 residues. CDR1 and CDR2 (germline): SGHRS, YFSETQ. The chain's CDR3 is CASSPGQTNSPLHF. The CDR3 DNA follows: TGCGCCAGCAGCCCCGGACAGACGAATTCACCCCTCCACTTT. Full variable domain (remainder filled in from reference TRBV5-1 and TRBJ1-6): KAGVTQTPRYLIKTRGQQVTLSCSPISGHRSVSWYQQTPGQGLQFLFEYFSETQRNKGNFPGRFSGRQFSNSRSEMNVSTLELGDSALYLCASSPGQTNSPLHFGNGTRLTVT.

The genes are TRBV23-1 and TRBJ1-5; maybe TRBD1 (6 bases). TRBV23-1 belongs to the ORF category, with a function that is uncertain. The V end lost 6 bases, the J end lost 2 bases, and 20 bases lay between the germline ends. The CDR3 totals 17 residues. The CDR3 nucleotides read TGCGCCAGCAGCCCCCGGGGGGCTACGGGTGGCAATCAGCCCCAGCATTTT. Amino acids: CASSPRGATGGNQPQHF.

The sample holds a few counts of this clone. The chain employs TRBV4-2 and TRBJ2-4; D unclear. This CDR3 is built from 16 residues. V lost 4 bases to trimming and J lost 1 base, with 14 bases between them. Germline V gives CDR1 LGHNA, CDR2 YNFKEQ. CDR3 sequence: CASSRTPSEAKNIQYF. CDR3 DNA sequence: TGTGCCAGCAGCCGCACACCATCCGAGGCCAAAAACATTCAGTACTTC.

In its sample, this clone was seen a few times. This chain joins TRBV10-1 and TRBJ1-3; D gene uncertain. V shed 3 bases and J shed 0 bases, with 3 bases lying between them. CDR3 length: 13 residues. The V gene's germline CDR1 is WNHNN and CDR2 SYGVQD (reference sequence). The CDR3 spells CASSDSSGNTIYF. The CDR3 region has the DNA TGCGCCAGCAGTGATAGCTCTGGAAACACCATATATTTT.

This clone was seen a handful of times. CDR3 amino acids: CAWSGEAYTEAFF. The CDR3 region has the DNA TGTGCCTGGAGCGGGGAGGCCTACACTGAAGCTTTCTTT. The chain links TRBV30 to TRBJ1-1; no definite D call. Trimming removed 3 bases from V and 3 bases from J, with 11 bases in between. This CDR3 is 13 amino acids long. From germline, CDR1 is GTSNPN and CDR2 SVGIG (reference sequence).

This chain uses TRBV27 with TRBJ2-7, with 9 positions matching TRBD1. This CDR3 spans 13 amino acids. CDR1 is MNHEY, CDR2 SMNVEV, per germline (reference sequence). The V segment lost 6 bases and the J segment 2 bases; nucleotides outside the gene matches: 2. DNA of the CDR3: TGTGCCAGCAGACAGGGGGCTGCCTACGAGCAGTACGTC. Translating gives CASRQGAAYEQYV.

The chain recombines TRBV7-2 with TRBJ2-1, with D perhaps being TRBD1 or TRBD2 (6 bases each). The V gene lost 3 bases and the J gene lost 4 bases, with 10 bases spanning the gap. CDR3 length equals 14 residues. CDR1 is SGHTA and CDR2 is FQGNSA in the germline V gene. The chain's CDR3 is CASSFRGRYNEQFF. The CDR3 DNA reads as TGTGCCAGCAGCTTCCGGGGGCGTTACAATGAGCAGTTCTTC.

The V gene is TRBV3-1 (or the pseudogene TRBV3-2), the J gene TRBJ2-5; D is unclear. Germline CDR1 and CDR2: LGHDT and YNNKEL (reference sequence). The CDR3 runs to 15 residues. The V end was cut by 1 base, the J end by 4 bases, with 13 bases between. The CDR3 is CASSQAGLSIETQYF. The DNA of the CDR3 is TGTGCCAGCAGCCAAGCGGGTCTGTCGATAGAGACCCAGTACTTC.

The J gene is TRBJ2-2, the V gene TRBV19, with 9 bases aligning to TRBD2. Per the germline V gene, CDR1 is LNHDA and CDR2 is SQIVND (reference sequence). V lost 8 bases and J lost 7; bases outside the gene matches: 11. There are 15 residues in the CDR3. The CDR3 loop is CASGIRLAGYGELFF. CDR3 in DNA: TGTGCCAGTGGGATCCGGCTAGCGGGGTACGGGGAGCTGTTTTTT. The full variable domain, in which reference TRBV19 and TRBJ2-2 provide the parts outside the CDR3, is DGGITQSPKYLFRKEGQNVTLSCEQNLNHDAMYWYRQDPGQGLRLIYYSQIVNDFQKGDIAEGYSVSREKKESFPLTVTSAQKNPTAFYLCASGIRLAGYGELFFGEGSRLTVL.

V and J are TRBV2 and TRBJ2-5; TRBD1 agrees at 8 bases. V lost 5 bases and J lost 4; bases outside the gene matches: 6. The CDR3 loop spans 14 amino acids. CDR1 and CDR2 from the germline V gene are SNHLY and FYNNEI. CDR3 region: CASSRQGAGETQYF. CDR3 sequence (DNA): TGTGCCAGCAGTCGTCAGGGGGCCGGAGAGACCCAGTACTTC.

The chain carries TRBV21-1 and TRBJ1-1. TRBV21-1 is given as a pseudogene. The CDR3 covers 14 residues. CDR3 nucleotide sequence: TGTGCCAGCAGCAAAGACTGGAAGCCCACTGAAGCTTTCTTT. Residues: CASSKDWKPTEAFF.

The V gene is TRBV12-5, the J gene TRBJ2-7, with TRBD2 matching 8 bases. This CDR3 comprises 13 residues. V was clipped by 3 bases and J by 4 bases; unmatched bases: 2. Per germline, CDR1 LGHNT and CDR2 FRNRAP. The CDR3 is CASGFGGGYEQYV. The CDR3 DNA is TGTGCTAGTGGTTTCGGGGGGGGGTACGAGCAGTACGTC.

The chain joins TRBV19 to TRBJ1-4; 7 bases agree with TRBD1. Germline CDR1 and CDR2: LNHDA and SQIVND (reference sequence). The CDR3 is made up of 14 amino acids. V dropped 6 bases and J dropped 6; count of bases not matched to a gene: 7. The CDR3 nucleotides read TGTGCCAGTAGGCAGGGGGATAAGGATGAAAAACTGTTTTTT. Amino acid sequence: CASRQGDKDEKLFF.

The rearrangement uses TRBV5-6 and TRBJ2-5; D is possibly TRBD1 or TRBD2 (5 bases each). V gave up 0 bases and J gave up 5 bases, with 11 bases separating them. Per germline, CDR1 SGHDT and CDR2 YYEEEE. CDR3 size: 14 residues. The DNA for the CDR3 is TGTGCCAGCAGCTTGGGGGGGAAAGAGGAGACCCAGTACTTC. Amino acid sequence: CASSLGGKEETQYF.